This T cell receptor beta chain is drawn from a study of blood T cell repertoires in COVID-19. Whole-study context: COVID-19 samples collected from the United States, Italy and Spain covered acute and convalescent phases. T cells, B-cell-depleted T cells, or PBMCs supplied cDNA or gDNA.

Germline CDR1 and CDR2: GTSNPN and SVGIG (reference sequence). The length of the CDR3 is 11 residues. V lost 1 base, J lost 10 bases, and 3 bases stayed unmatched. How the authors handled the data: How many nucleated cells were present was estimated from reference gene primer amplification. Using immunoSEQ multiplex PCR, the repertoire was profiled, and TCRdb retains in-frame clones only, with some absent. The DNA gave D and trimming, while V, J and clone size come from that table. This sample has about 170,000 clones; around nine tenths occur once, and the top ten carry more than 2%. The sample was peripheral blood. This TCR came from a man aged 50-60 years who had recovered from COVID-19. The gene calls are TRBV30 and TRBJ1-1, with TRBD1 identical over 7 bases. CDR3 sequence reads: CAWSGTGLAFF. The CDR3 DNA is TGTGCCTGGAGTGGGACAGGATTAGCTTTCTTT. The full variable domain, in which reference TRBV30 and TRBJ1-1 provide the parts outside the CDR3, is SQTIHQWPATLVQPVGSPLSLECTVEGTSNPNLYWYRQAAGRGLQLLFYSVGIGQISSEVPQNLSASRPQDRQFILSSKKLLLSDSGFYLCAWSGTGLAFFGQGTRLTVV.